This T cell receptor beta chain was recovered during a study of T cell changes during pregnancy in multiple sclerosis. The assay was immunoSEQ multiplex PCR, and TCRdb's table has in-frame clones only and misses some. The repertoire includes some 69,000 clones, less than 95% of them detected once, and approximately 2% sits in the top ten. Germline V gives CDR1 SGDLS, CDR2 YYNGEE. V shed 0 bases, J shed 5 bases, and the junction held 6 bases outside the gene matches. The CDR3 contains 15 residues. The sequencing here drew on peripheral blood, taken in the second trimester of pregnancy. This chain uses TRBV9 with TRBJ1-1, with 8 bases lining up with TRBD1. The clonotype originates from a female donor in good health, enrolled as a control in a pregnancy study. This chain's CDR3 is CASSVEEDRETEAFF. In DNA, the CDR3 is TGTGCCAGCAGCGTAGAAGAGGACAGGGAGACTGAAGCTTTCTTT.